A selection of T cell receptor beta chains follows, all from one sample in a study of T cell responses to AZD1222 COVID-19 vaccine. TCRdb keeps only in-frame clones here, not all; method: immunoSEQ multiplex PCR. The repertoire holds more than 150,000 clones, about 90% seen once, with about a tenth in the top ten. This material consisted of peripheral blood, taken 28 days after the second AZD1222 dose. The receptors were gathered from an adult who received the AZD1222 COVID-19 vaccine. Each CDR3 is given with its conserved first and last residue. Each record gives: CDR3 protein, clone size, J gene, V gene. Size is stated for part of the rows, as once, few or many counts, or as a class when the clone is expanded.

CDR3: CASSLPQVTSYEQYF
size: -
J: TRBJ2-7
V: TRBV6-1

CDR3: CASKEGGYGYTF
size: -
J: TRBJ1-2
V: TRBV19

CDR3: CASIGGHSGANVLTF
size: -
J: TRBJ2-6
V: TRBV19

CDR3: CASSLTGPGGLNEQFF
size: -
J: TRBJ2-1
V: TRBV28

CDR3: CASSRNPSGTGAYEQYF
size: -
J: TRBJ2-7
V: TRBV3-1/TRBV3-2

CDR3: CASSRRENQPQHF
size: -
J: TRBJ1-5
V: TRBV19

CDR3: CSVEPRQGARPGELFF
size: -
J: TRBJ2-2
V: TRBV29-1

CDR3: CASSVGGGSNQPQHF
size: once
J: TRBJ1-5
V: TRBV28

CDR3: CASSLGARTDTQYF
size: -
J: TRBJ2-3
V: TRBV7-2

CDR3: CASGWAGAAGELFF
size: -
J: TRBJ2-2
V: TRBV12-5

CDR3: CASRQILGSNQPQHF
size: -
J: TRBJ1-5
V: TRBV6-5

CDR3: CASSQRGAYEQYF
size: -
J: TRBJ2-7
V: TRBV7-9

CDR3: CAISDPGLDGPSYEQYF
size: -
J: TRBJ2-7
V: TRBV10-3

CDR3: CASSQPGAPNWGYTF
size: -
J: TRBJ1-2
V: TRBV5-4

CDR3: CASSVEGQGRGYTF
size: -
J: TRBJ1-2
V: TRBV9

CDR3: CASSKVPGMRNTEAFF
size: -
J: TRBJ1-1
V: TRBV21-1

CDR3: CASSSRRNEKLFF
size: -
J: TRBJ1-4
V: TRBV7-6

CDR3: CASSLFSQGSTDTQYF
size: -
J: TRBJ2-3
V: TRBV7-9

CDR3: CASSRGLAGVGADTQYF
size: -
J: TRBJ2-3
V: TRBV5-4

CDR3: CASSFGGGGSGLETQYF
size: -
J: TRBJ2-5
V: TRBV11-2

CDR3: CASSWGTGSPKELFF
size: -
J: TRBJ2-2
V: TRBV7-3

CDR3: CASSQATSGYEQYF
size: -
J: TRBJ2-7
V: TRBV3-1/TRBV3-2

CDR3: CASSPQGLPGGTEAFF
size: -
J: TRBJ1-1
V: TRBV27

CDR3: CASNKLAAGTTNTGELFF
size: once
J: TRBJ2-2
V: TRBV27

CDR3: CASTGTGGSGYTF
size: once
J: TRBJ1-2
V: TRBV2

CDR3: CASSLQRIYGYTF
size: -
J: TRBJ1-2
V: TRBV5-6

CDR3: CASSLTDRGAFF
size: -
J: TRBJ1-1
V: TRBV7-9

CDR3: CASSLGSDLRELFF
size: -
J: TRBJ1-4
V: TRBV28

CDR3: CASSASGTSVSYEQYF
size: once
J: TRBJ2-7
V: TRBV7-2

CDR3: CASSRDRGLNTEAFF
size: once
J: TRBJ1-1
V: TRBV6-4

CDR3: CASSTLAGGKTDTQYF
size: -
J: TRBJ2-3
V: TRBV19

CDR3: CSGSDGTEAFF
size: -
J: TRBJ1-1
V: TRBV20-1

CDR3: CASSLVYRQGYTF
size: -
J: TRBJ1-2
V: TRBV7-2

CDR3: CASSLGMGIATEAFF
size: -
J: TRBJ1-1
V: TRBV5-1

CDR3: CAIGEETDTQYF
size: -
J: TRBJ2-3
V: TRBV28

CDR3: CASSLRGAGMNTEAFF
size: -
J: TRBJ1-1
V: TRBV3-1/TRBV3-2

CDR3: CASSPLLAGGAPYEQYF
size: few
J: TRBJ2-7
V: TRBV4-2

CDR3: CASSLYRGLGANVLTF
size: -
J: TRBJ2-6
V: TRBV6-2/TRBV6-3

CDR3: CASSDRDRGASNQPQHF
size: once
J: TRBJ1-5
V: TRBV10-2

CDR3: CASTVAKPGEQYF
size: -
J: TRBJ2-7
V: TRBV28